A single sample gave rise to the 8 T cell receptor beta chains below, sequenced in a study of T cell repertoires in cytomegalovirus infection. From the reads, TCRdb called clonotypes with MiXCR, one entry per CDR3 protein. The sample holds about 740,000 distinct CDR3 sequences, approximately 40% seen once. The sample was PBMCs. These receptors all stem from a human donor in good health (CMV status not recorded). Some clones in this sample may be carry-over from other donors' samples.

The J gene is TRBJ2-1, the V gene TRBV25-1, with TRBD2 matching over 8 bases. V lost 5 bases and J lost 15; bases outside the gene matches: 15. CDR3 length: 14 residues. Germline values: CDR1 MGHDK, CDR2 SYGVNS. The CDR3 sequence is CASSPASPGGPLFF. The CDR3 bases are TGTGCCAGCAGTCCCGCCTCCCCGGGAGGGCCCCTGTTCTTC.

V usage is TRBV7-9 and J usage is TRBJ2-1; tentatively, D is TRBD1 (6 bases). Germline assignment: CDR1 SEHNR and CDR2 FQNEAQ (reference sequence). The CDR3 runs 17 residues. The ends were cut back, 2 bases at V and 4 bases at J, with 18 bases in the middle. The CDR3 DNA follows: TGTGCCAGCAGCTTACCCTCACAGGGAAGGGGTTACAATGAGCAGTTCTTC. Protein: CASSLPSQGRGYNEQFF.

DNA of the CDR3: TGTGCCAGCAGCTTGCGAGCGGCTGACCAAGAGACCCAGTACTTC. Protein: CASSLRAADQETQYF. V gene TRBV7-9 combines with J gene TRBJ2-5, with D possibly TRBD2 on 5 matching bases. The CDR3 extends over 15 amino acids. The V end lost 3 bases, the J end lost 0 bases, and 11 bases lay between the germline ends. Germline V gives CDR1 SEHNR, CDR2 FQNEAQ (reference sequence). Combining the CDR3 with reference TRBV7-9 and TRBJ2-5 gives the whole variable domain DTGVSQNPRHKITKRGQNVTFRCDPISEHNRLYWYRQTLGQGPEFLTYFQNEAQLEKSRLLSDRFSAERPKGSFSTLEIQRTEQGDSAMYLCASSLRAADQETQYFGPGTRLLVL.

This clonotype has just a few counts. The CDR3 loop is CASSLLAGLADSYEQYF. The CDR3 DNA reads TGTGCCAGCAGCTTATTGGCGGGGCTAGCGGACTCCTACGAGCAGTACTTC. The chain couples TRBV7-9 to TRBJ2-7; TRBD2 matches 7 bases. The CDR3 has 17 amino acids. Germline-derived CDR1 and CDR2 are SEHNR and FQNEAQ (reference sequence). J gave up 0 bases and V 2 bases, and 10 bases lay outside the gene matches.

Worth noting for this clonotype: A read error may account for a junction end that differs from germline. J is TRBJ1-1 and V is TRBV7-2, with a tentative D call TRBD1 (6 bases). CDR3 length equals 13 residues. Germline V gene data show CDR1 as SGHTA and CDR2 as FQGNSA. The CDR3: CASSPRGQNEACF. The CDR3, as DNA: TGTGCCAGCAGCCCGCGGGGGCAAAATGAAGCTTGCTTT.

The chain joins TRBV2 to TRBJ2-7; 10 nucleotides agree with TRBD1. Germline V CDR1 and CDR2: SNHLY, FYNNEI. Trimming at V came to 4 bases and at J to 2 bases, leaving 5 bases not matched to a gene. The CDR3 has 15 amino acids. The CDR3 DNA reads TGTGCCAGCAGTGTGGACAGGGGGTTCACCTACGAGCAGTACTTC. It is translated as CASSVDRGFTYEQYF.

The rearrangement uses TRBV12-3 or TRBV12-4 and TRBJ1-1, with unresolved D. The V gene lost 3 bases and the J gene lost 6 bases, with 8 bases spanning the gap. The CDR3 consists of 12 residues. The CDR3 here is CASSFSPPEAFF. CDR3 DNA sequence: TGTGCCAGCAGTTTTTCCCCCCCTGAAGCTTTCTTT.

Remarks on this clonotype: Germline is not matched at one junction end, which may reflect a read error. The genes are TRBV7-9 and TRBJ1-5; D may be TRBD1 (6 bases). Germline CDR1 reads SEHNR; CDR2 reads FQNEAQ (reference sequence). The CDR3 runs 17 residues. The CDR3 reads CANSLELTGLPNQPQHF. The CDR3 nucleotides read TGTGCCAACAGCTTAGAACTAACAGGGTTACCGAATCAGCCCCAGCATTTT.